This TCR beta chain was recovered during a study of blood T cell repertoires in COVID-19. Deletions cut 5 bases from V and 3 bases from J, with 11 bases between. Germline CDR1 LNHDA, CDR2 SQIVND (reference sequence). CDR3 length: 13 amino acids. Assay used: immunoSEQ multiplex PCR; TCRdb lists only in-frame clones, some missing. The sample consists of almost 35,000 clones, 90% of them appearing once. The sequence derives from a man between 60 and 70 years old with active or convalescent COVID-19. The chain uses TRBV19 and TRBJ2-7; TRBD2 is a possible D gene (5 bases). Specimen: peripheral blood. The CDR3 sequence: CASSFRRSYEQYF. The DNA for the CDR3 is TGTGCCAGTAGTTTTAGGAGGAGCTACGAGCAGTACTTC.